These 32 T cell receptor beta chains originate from one sample sequenced in a study of T-cell memory formation after mild COVID-19. TCRdb re-called the 5' RACE reads through MiXCR, storing one row per CDR3 protein. The sample contains about 240,000 distinct CDR3 sequences, 8.5% to 9.5% of which appear only once. Sequenced sample: PBMCs or a T cell subset sorted from them (not recorded which). These receptors were taken from a man aged 18 to 29 who had mild COVID-19 (a few samples of this study predate the infection). Cell type and time point are not known.

This clonotype showed up just a few times. CDR3 DNA sequence: TGTGCCAGCAGCCCAATAAGCGGGGGGACCTACGAGCAGTACTTC. This translates into CASSPISGGTYEQYF. V is TRBV7-2 and J is TRBJ2-7, with 9 bases matching TRBD2. This CDR3 comprises 15 residues. CDR1 and CDR2 from the germline V gene are SGHTA and FQGNSA. Trimming removed 5 bases from V and 2 bases from J; junction bases left unmatched: 7.

This clonotype was counted a few times. The J gene is TRBJ1-5, the V gene TRBV6-4, with TRBD1 matching 11 bases. The CDR3 totals 20 residues. Trimming took 3 bases from V and 1 from J; bases not matched to a gene: 14. Germline V lookup: CDR1 MRHNA, CDR2 SNTAGT. The chain's CDR3 is CASSEVAGTGGPKSNQPQHF. The CDR3 DNA follows: TGTGCCAGCAGTGAAGTAGCCGGGACAGGGGGGCCGAAGAGCAATCAGCCCCAGCATTTT.

This clonotype occurred a few times. This CDR3 is CAISDTSGGWTGELFF. The CDR3 DNA is TGTGCCATCAGTGACACTAGCGGGGGTTGGACCGGGGAGCTGTTTTTT. The chain recombines TRBV10-3 with TRBJ2-2, with TRBD2 matching over 11 bases. The CDR3 is 16 residues long. Germline CDR1 ENHRY, CDR2 SYGVKD. Losses at the gene ends were 3 bases for V and 5 bases for J; bases not matched to a gene: 5.

This clonotype has at least ten counts. V is TRBV7-2 and J is TRBJ2-1, with 9 bases identical to TRBD2. Unmatched junction bases numbered 3, after V lost 1 base and J lost 5 bases. This CDR3 has 15 amino acids. The germline V gene has CDR1 SGHTA and CDR2 FQGNSA. The CDR3 is CASSLVGGGDNEQFF. The DNA of the CDR3 is TGTGCCAGCAGCTTAGTTGGCGGGGGGGACAATGAGCAGTTCTTC.

This clonotype was observed a handful of times. This sequence joins TRBV11-2 and TRBJ2-1, with a possible D match to TRBD2 (5 bases). This CDR3 has 15 residues. V dropped 1 base and J dropped 8 bases, with 15 bases sitting between them. CDR1 is SGHAT and CDR2 is FQNNGV in the germline V gene. In DNA form, the CDR3 reads TGTGCCAGCAGCTTAGGCGGACTTCTTGGCGATGAGCAGTTCTTC. Its translation: CASSLGGLLGDEQFF.

V gene TRBV7-2 combines with J gene TRBJ1-3; no firm D call. The CDR3 extends over 15 amino acids. CDR1 SGHTA and CDR2 FQGNSA come from the germline V gene. With 5 bases removed from V and 2 bases from J, the gap between germline ends came to 13 bases. DNA for the CDR3: TGTGCCAGCAGCAACGGTCTGACCCCTGGAAACACCATATATTTT. Protein product: CASSNGLTPGNTIYF.

The rearrangement joins TRBV2 to TRBJ1-2; the match to TRBD1 covers 8 bases. With 2 bases clipped from V and 4 bases from J, the junction kept 6 bases outside the gene matches. The CDR3 totals 15 residues. Germline V lookup: CDR1 SNHLY, CDR2 FYNNEI. Here the CDR3 reads CASSELAGGPYGYTF. The CDR3 region has the DNA TGTGCCAGCAGTGAATTGGCAGGGGGCCCCTATGGCTACACCTTC. The full variable domain, in which reference TRBV2 and TRBJ1-2 provide the parts outside the CDR3, is EPEVTQTPSHQVTQMGQEVILRCVPISNHLYFYWYRQILGQKVEFLVSFYNNEISEKSEIFDDQFSVERPDGSNFTLKIRSTKLEDSAMYFCASSELAGGPYGYTFGSGTRLTVV.

This clonotype was counted a few times. This chain joins TRBV28 and TRBJ1-5; possibly TRBD1 for D (5 bases). The germline CDR1 and CDR2 sequences are MDHEN and SYDVKM. CDR3 size: 13 residues. Between the trimmed V and J ends, which lost 3 bases and 5 bases, there was a span of 8 bases. CDR3 amino acids: CASSLAGHQPQHF. CDR3 nucleotide sequence: TGTGCCAGCAGTTTGGCAGGGCATCAGCCCCAGCATTTT.

This clonotype has more than one count but fewer than ten. The V call is TRBV4-3, the J call TRBJ2-3; the D gene is possibly TRBD1 (6 bases). The CDR3 covers 14 residues. Trimming took off 4 bases at V and 3 bases at J, with 11 bases between the two ends. The germline V gene encodes CDR1 LGHNA and CDR2 YSLEER. The CDR3 spells CASSPGDWTDTQYF. The CDR3 nucleotides are TGCGCCAGCAGCCCAGGGGATTGGACAGATACGCAGTATTTT.

This clonotype was seen more than once but under ten times. This sequence joins TRBV5-6 and TRBJ1-2; TRBD1 might be the D (5 bases). Trimming left V 1 base short and J 13 bases short, with 11 bases between. CDR1 is SGHDT and CDR2 is YYEEEE in the germline V gene. CDR3 size: 11 residues. For the CDR3, the DNA is TGTGCCAGCAGCTTGTTTGGGGGATGCACCTTC. It codes for CASSLFGGCTF.

The V gene is TRBV7-8, the J gene TRBJ2-7, with 7 bases aligning to TRBD1. The CDR3 is 14 amino acids. With 4 bases clipped from V and 6 bases from J, the junction kept 9 bases outside the gene matches. Germline V gives CDR1 SGHVS, CDR2 FQNEAQ. The CDR3 here is CASSSSGQSGEQYV. As DNA, the CDR3 is TGTGCCAGCAGCTCTTCGGGACAGTCGGGCGAGCAGTACGTC.

The V gene is TRBV10-3, the J gene TRBJ2-7; D assignment may be TRBD1 or TRBD2 (5 bases each). V was trimmed by 10 bases and J by 2 bases, leaving 18 bases between them. This CDR3 has 14 residues. Germline CDR1 and CDR2: ENHRY and SYGVKD. DNA of the CDR3: TGTGCCAGCATTCCGGGGCGGCAAACCTACGAGCAGTACTTC. It encodes CASIPGRQTYEQYF.

The V gene is TRBV9, the J gene TRBJ2-2; possibly TRBD1 for D (5 bases). CDR3 length: 17 amino acids. Trimming cost V 3 bases and J 0 bases, with 15 bases left between them. Germline CDR1 and CDR2: SGDLS and YYNGEE. This chain's CDR3 is CASSGGRGYANTGELFF. In DNA, the CDR3 is TGTGCCAGCAGCGGCGGTAGGGGATACGCGAACACCGGGGAGCTGTTTTTT.

For the CDR3, the DNA is TGCGCCAGCAGCGAGACTGTCAGGGACACAGATACGCAGTATTTT. Its translation: CASSETVRDTDTQYF. This chain connects TRBV4-1 to TRBJ2-3; possible D gene TRBD1, 5 bases. V was pared by 5 bases and J by 2 bases, with 14 bases between. The CDR3 has 15 amino acids. The germline V gene has CDR1 MGHRA and CDR2 YSYEKL.

J is TRBJ2-7 and V is TRBV6-1; D remains unclear. Germline CDR1 MNHNS, CDR2 SASEGT. The CDR3 covers 13 residues. V was shortened by 8 bases and J by 3 bases, with 14 bases between the two germline ends. The CDR3 nucleotides read TGTGCCAGCCCTGGTAACAGCTTCTACGAGCAGTACTTC. This translates into CASPGNSFYEQYF.

The V call is TRBV18, the J call TRBJ2-7; D might be TRBD2 (5 bases). The germline V gene has CDR1 KGHSH and CDR2 LQKENI. Trimming pared 4 bases from V and 6 bases from J, leaving 16 bases between. The CDR3 runs to 14 residues. This CDR3 is CASSRAALPGEQYF. In DNA form, the CDR3 reads TGTGCCAGCTCACGAGCGGCTCTCCCGGGCGAGCAGTACTTC.

This clonotype was detected only a few times. V gene TRBV20-1 combines with J gene TRBJ2-7; TRBD2 aligns across 10 bases. This CDR3 region has 14 residues. The trim removed 0 bases at V and 2 bases at J, leaving 1 base unmatched. Germline V gene lookup returns CDR1 DFQATT and CDR2 SNEGSKA (reference sequence). CDR3 sequence (DNA): TGCAGTGCTAGAGATGGACTAGCGGCCTACGAGCAGTACTTC. This encodes CSARDGLAAYEQYF.

This clonotype was detected many times. The chain couples TRBV7-8 to TRBJ2-3; perhaps TRBD2 as D (6 bases). The CDR3 is 16 amino acids. The V and J ends lost 5 bases and 0 bases respectively, with 15 bases between them. Germline V CDR1 and CDR2: SGHVS, FQNEAQ. DNA of the CDR3: TGTGCCAGCAGCATCCTCGGGAGCACTAGCACAGATACGCAGTATTTT. Translated, it gives CASSILGSTSTDTQYF.

The V and J genes are TRBV7-8 and TRBJ2-5; no firm D call. The CDR3 extends over 16 amino acids. The V end lost 0 bases, the J end lost 2 bases, and 13 bases lay between the germline ends. Germline V gene data show CDR1 as SGHVS and CDR2 as FQNEAQ. CDR3 DNA: TGTGCCAGCAGCTTAGCACGGACGGAAATGCAAGAGACCCAGTACTTC. It encodes CASSLARTEMQETQYF.

The chain joins TRBV27 to TRBJ1-1; D not resolved. The CDR3 extends over 14 amino acids. Germline-derived CDR1 and CDR2 are MNHEY and SMNVEV (reference sequence). V dropped 1 base and J dropped 5 bases, with 11 bases sitting between them. CDR3 DNA: TGTGCCAGCAGTTTATTGGGTACGGGGACTGAAGCTTTCTTT. It encodes CASSLLGTGTEAFF.

The chain recombines TRBV20-1 with TRBJ1-6; no definite D call. This CDR3 spans 14 amino acids. V lost 1 base, J lost 8 bases, and 12 bases lay in between. The germline V gene encodes CDR1 DFQATT and CDR2 SNEGSKA (reference sequence). CDR3 sequence (DNA): TGCAGTGCTAGAGGGGGAGTAGGGCATTCACCCCTCCACTTT. This translates into CSARGGVGHSPLHF.

This clonotype was detected ten times or more. The chain combines TRBV29-1 with TRBJ2-5; 8 positions agree with TRBD2. J was trimmed by 5 bases and V by 7 bases; bases with no gene match: 6. The germline gives CDR1 SQVTM, CDR2 ANQGSEA. The CDR3 is 12 residues long. The DNA for the CDR3 is TGCAGCGCTCTTTCTAGCGGGGAGACCCAGTACTTC. It yields the protein CSALSSGETQYF.

This clonotype was found many times. The V and J genes are TRBV5-1 and TRBJ1-2; a possible D gene is TRBD1 (5 bases). Deletions cut 0 bases from V and 8 bases from J, with 17 bases between. This CDR3 spans 15 amino acids. From germline, CDR1 is SGHRS and CDR2 YFSETQ. This chain's CDR3 is CASSLETEGWIGYTF. The CDR3 DNA reads TGCGCCAGCAGCTTGGAGACGGAGGGGTGGATCGGCTACACCTTC.

This rearrangement joins TRBV12-3 or TRBV12-4 to TRBJ2-3; no clear D. CDR3 length: 13 amino acids. V was pared by 3 bases and J by 4 bases, with 8 bases between. The CDR3 sequence: CASSFQRSDTQYF. The CDR3 nucleotides are TGTGCCAGCAGTTTTCAAAGGTCAGATACGCAGTATTTT.

The chain joins TRBV5-6 to TRBJ1-5; D may be TRBD1 (6 bases). Germline V gene sequence: CDR1 SGHDT, CDR2 YYEEEE. V was clipped by 5 bases and J by 3 bases, with 12 bases between them. This CDR3 has 14 residues. CDR3 sequence: CASRFWGHNQPQHF. The CDR3 DNA sequence: TGTGCCAGCAGATTTTGGGGACACAATCAGCCCCAGCATTTT.

Many counts were recorded for this clonotype. This chain connects TRBV5-5 to TRBJ2-5, with D possibly matching TRBD1 (6 bases). V was shortened by 4 bases and J by 1 base, with 8 bases between the two germline ends. This CDR3 is built from 13 residues. Germline CDR1 and CDR2: SGHKS and YYEKEE (reference sequence). DNA for the CDR3: TGTGCCAGCAGCCTACAGGGCCAAGAGACCCAGTACTTC. Its protein is CASSLQGQETQYF.

V is TRBV12-3 or TRBV12-4 and J is TRBJ1-2, with TRBD1 matching over 9 bases. V trimming: 5 bases; J trimming: 4 bases; junction bases outside the gene matches: 8. CDR3 length equals 15 residues. CDR3 region: CASSIDRGSGYGYTF. The CDR3 DNA is TGTGCCAGCAGTATAGACAGGGGGTCGGGCTATGGCTACACCTTC.

This clonotype was picked up a small number of times. The chain uses TRBV5-1 and TRBJ1-1; D possibly corresponds to TRBD1 (6 bases). Trimming removed 7 bases at V and 4 bases at J, with 17 bases between. The CDR3 has 14 residues. Germline V gene sequence: CDR1 SGHRS, CDR2 YFSETQ. The CDR3 nucleotides read TGCGCCAGCGGAATTACAGGGACGATCACTGAAGCTTTCTTT. Its protein product is CASGITGTITEAFF.

The V gene is TRBV5-5, the J gene TRBJ2-5; 10 nucleotides line up with TRBD1. CDR3 length equals 15 residues. CDR1 SGHKS and CDR2 YYEKEE come from the germline V gene (reference sequence). Losses at the gene ends were 4 bases for V and 3 bases for J; bases not matched to a gene: 6. The CDR3: CASSRQGAGEETQYF. CDR3 nucleotide sequence: TGTGCCAGCAGCCGACAGGGGGCGGGCGAAGAGACCCAGTACTTC.

This clonotype was observed a handful of times. The chain couples TRBV7-3 to TRBJ2-2; a possible D gene is TRBD2 (6 bases). The V end lost 0 bases, the J end lost 1 base, and 9 bases lay between the germline ends. Germline V gene data show CDR1 as SGHTA and CDR2 as FQGTGA. CDR3 length equals 16 residues. The chain's CDR3 is CASSLTGGRNTGELFF. CDR3 DNA: TGTGCCAGCAGCTTAACGGGGGGACGGAACACCGGGGAGCTGTTTTTT.

This clonotype was picked up a small number of times. V usage is TRBV12-3 or TRBV12-4 and J usage is TRBJ2-5; D is ambiguous. Trimming took off 6 bases at V and 5 bases at J, with 13 bases between the two ends. This CDR3 region has 13 residues. CDR3 DNA: TGTGCCAGCAGCACCAAGAGGTTGGAGACCCAGTACTTC. Protein product: CASSTKRLETQYF.

The J gene is TRBJ1-4, the V gene TRBV20-1; the D is unclear. Germline V gene sequence: CDR1 DFQATT, CDR2 SNEGSKA (reference sequence). The CDR3 spans 13 residues. Trimming shortened V by 6 bases and J by 9 bases, and 17 bases separated the two germline ends. CDR3 bases: TGCAGTGCACTCGGGCGCGCGGGTCAAAAACTGTTTTTT. Protein product: CSALGRAGQKLFF.